Listed below are T cell receptor beta chains from one sample, sequenced in a study of PD-1 blockade in mismatch repair-deficient tumors. Generated by immunoSEQ multiplex PCR, the TCRdb table keeps only in-frame clones and is missing some. The table has about 79,000 clones, around 80% seen once. The sequencing used peripheral blood, collected 44 weeks after starting pembrolizumab. These receptors were collected from an adult with mismatch repair-deficient cancer. Each CDR3 is given with its conserved first and last residue. A D gene is named only where the DNA matches it firmly. Clone size is stated in some rows and not others, as once, few, many or a class when expanded.

DNA: TGCGCCAGCAGCTTGGATACAGGGGGCGCAGATACGCAGTATTTT
CDR3: CASSLDTGGADTQYF
D: TRBD1
size: .
J: TRBJ2-3
V: TRBV5-1

DNA: TGTGCCAGCAGTTACACCCCAACAGGGGGCGGCTATGGCTACACCTTC
CDR3: CASSYTPTGGGYGYTF
D: TRBD1
size: .
J: TRBJ1-2
V: TRBV6-5

DNA: TGCGCCAGCAGCTTGGGACAGGGGGGAGATACGCAGTATTTT
CDR3: CASSLGQGGDTQYF
D: TRBD1
size: once
J: TRBJ2-3
V: TRBV5-1

DNA: TGTGCCAGCAGTTACCCCGAAGGGGAAGCTTTCTTT
CDR3: CASSYPEGEAFF
D: .
size: .
J: TRBJ1-1
V: TRBV6-5

DNA: TGTGCCACCAGCAGACATGACAGGGGGGCCTACCAAGAGACCCAGTACTTC
CDR3: CATSRHDRGAYQETQYF
D: TRBD1
size: .
J: TRBJ2-5
V: TRBV15

DNA: TGCGCCAGCAGCGCGGGACAGGGCCTAATTGGAAACACCATATATTTT
CDR3: CASSAGQGLIGNTIYF
D: TRBD1
size: .
J: TRBJ1-3
V: TRBV5-1

DNA: TGTGCCGTCGGGGATACGCAGTATTTT
CDR3: CAVGDTQYF
D: .
size: .
J: TRBJ2-3
V: TRBV27

DNA: TGTGCCAGCAGCCCTAATGGGAGATGGGGAAACACTGAAGCTTTCTTT
CDR3: CASSPNGRWGNTEAFF
D: .
size: .
J: TRBJ1-1
V: TRBV9

DNA: TGTGCCAGCAGTTCACGGGGCCTGTCTGGAAACACCATATATTTT
CDR3: CASSSRGLSGNTIYF
D: .
size: .
J: TRBJ1-3
V: TRBV6-5

DNA: TGTGCCAGCAGTCAGCAACTCCGGGCCACAAATGACGAGCAGTACTTC
CDR3: CASSQQLRATNDEQYF
D: .
size: .
J: TRBJ2-7
V: TRBV6-6

DNA: TGTGCCAGCAGTGAAGCTCCGGATAGCGGGGGCACAGATACGCAGTATTTT
CDR3: CASSEAPDSGGTDTQYF
D: TRBD2
size: .
J: TRBJ2-3
V: TRBV6-1

DNA: TGTGCCAGCAGCCCCTCAGCGGGGGGAACCTACGAGCAGTACTTC
CDR3: CASSPSAGGTYEQYF
D: TRBD2
size: .
J: TRBJ2-7
V: TRBV27

DNA: TGTGCCAGCAGCAACAGACAGGGAGTGAATGAAAAACTGTTTTTT
CDR3: CASSNRQGVNEKLFF
D: TRBD1
size: .
J: TRBJ1-4
V: TRBV7-6

DNA: TGTGCCAGCAGTGAAACAGAGCTCGAGCAGTACTTC
CDR3: CASSETELEQYF
D: .
size: once
J: TRBJ2-7
V: TRBV2

DNA: TGTGCCAGCGAAAATGTAGGGGAATTCACTGAAGCTTTCTTT
CDR3: CASENVGEFTEAFF
D: .
size: .
J: TRBJ1-1
V: TRBV5-4

DNA: TGTGCCAGCAGTTCGAGGCGCCTAGCGGGAGTTGATGAGCAGTTCTTC
CDR3: CASSSRRLAGVDEQFF
D: TRBD2
size: once
J: TRBJ2-1
V: TRBV27

DNA: TGTGCCAGCAGTTACAGTATAGGAGAGACCCAGTACTTC
CDR3: CASSYSIGETQYF
D: .
size: .
J: TRBJ2-5
V: TRBV6-5

DNA: TGCGCCAGCAGCTTGACGACTAGCGGATACAATGAGCAGTTCTTC
CDR3: CASSLTTSGYNEQFF
D: TRBD2
size: .
J: TRBJ2-1
V: TRBV5-1

DNA: TGCGCCAGCAGCCGGCAAAACAATGAGCAGTTCTTC
CDR3: CASSRQNNEQFF
D: .
size: .
J: TRBJ2-1
V: TRBV5-1

DNA: TGTGCCAGCAGCGTGGGACGTTCCATCTCGGAGCAGTACTTC
CDR3: CASSVGRSISEQYF
D: .
size: few
J: TRBJ2-7
V: TRBV9

DNA: TGTGCCAGCAGCTTAGCGGGAGGGTCAAATGAGCAGTTCTTC
CDR3: CASSLAGGSNEQFF
D: TRBD2
size: .
J: TRBJ2-1
V: TRBV7-3

DNA: TGTGCCAGCAGCTGGGGATCAGGGAGTAACTATGGCTACACCTTC
CDR3: CASSWGSGSNYGYTF
D: .
size: many
J: TRBJ1-2
V: TRBV7-9

DNA: TGTGCCAGCTCCCTCCGGGGCGGAGGACAAGAGACCCAGTACTTC
CDR3: CASSLRGGGQETQYF
D: .
size: .
J: TRBJ2-5
V: TRBV11-3

DNA: TGTGCCAGCAGCGACAGGGTCACAGATACGCAGTATTTT
CDR3: CASSDRVTDTQYF
D: TRBD1
size: .
J: TRBJ2-3
V: TRBV14

DNA: TGTGCCAGCAGCGTAGTTATCCGGACAGTCGGTCGAGGATCGGCCAAAAACATTCAGTACTTC
CDR3: CASSVVIRTVGRGSAKNIQYF
D: .
size: .
J: TRBJ2-4
V: TRBV9

DNA: TGTGCCAGCAGTACCGGGTTTGTGGGGATTGGTGAGCAGTTCTTC
CDR3: CASSTGFVGIGEQFF
D: .
size: .
J: TRBJ2-1
V: TRBV27

DNA: TGTGCCAGCAGTTACTCGTGGCAGGGTGGCGATACGCAGTATTTT
CDR3: CASSYSWQGGDTQYF
D: .
size: .
J: TRBJ2-3
V: TRBV6-6

DNA: TGTGCCAGCAGTGAAGGGATTTACTCTGGAAACACCATATATTTT
CDR3: CASSEGIYSGNTIYF
D: .
size: .
J: TRBJ1-3
V: TRBV6-1

DNA: TGCGCCAGCAGCTTGGGGGTATCTGGGGCCAACGTCCTGACTTTC
CDR3: CASSLGVSGANVLTF
D: .
size: .
J: TRBJ2-6
V: TRBV5-1

DNA: TGTGCCAGCAGCTTAGAGAGACAGGGAGGTGGCTACACCTTC
CDR3: CASSLERQGGGYTF
D: TRBD1
size: .
J: TRBJ1-2
V: TRBV11-2

DNA: TGTGCCAGCAGCTTAGGGGGCACTAGAGTCGAGACCCAGTACTTC
CDR3: CASSLGGTRVETQYF
D: .
size: few
J: TRBJ2-5
V: TRBV11-3

DNA: TGTGCCAGCAGCTCACGGGGGGACCAAGAGACCCAGTACTTC
CDR3: CASSSRGDQETQYF
D: TRBD2
size: .
J: TRBJ2-5
V: TRBV13

DNA: TGCGCCAGCAGCTTGGTTTTCCGGTTCGTAAGCTTCGGGGAGACCCAGTACTTC
CDR3: CASSLVFRFVSFGETQYF
D: .
size: .
J: TRBJ2-5
V: TRBV5-1

DNA: TGTGCCAGCTCACCTGGGATGGGGGAAGCTTTCTTT
CDR3: CASSPGMGEAFF
D: .
size: few
J: TRBJ1-1
V: TRBV18

DNA: TGTGCCAGCAGTGAATATTTTGGGGGGACAGGGGAGAATAATGAGCAGTTCTTC
CDR3: CASSEYFGGTGENNEQFF
D: TRBD1
size: .
J: TRBJ2-1
V: TRBV25-1

DNA: TGTGCCAGCAGTTGGGAACGGATTTATGGCTACACCTTC
CDR3: CASSWERIYGYTF
D: .
size: .
J: TRBJ1-2
V: TRBV28

DNA: TGTGCCAGCAGCACTCGGACAGGGAAAGCTTTCTTT
CDR3: CASSTRTGKAFF
D: TRBD1
size: .
J: TRBJ1-1
V: TRBV7-2

DNA: TGTGCCATCAGTGGTTCACGTCAGGGGGAGAGAGAGACCCAGTACTTC
CDR3: CAISGSRQGERETQYF
D: TRBD1
size: .
J: TRBJ2-5
V: TRBV10-3

DNA: TGTGCCAGCAGTAGGACGACAGATACGCAGTATTTT
CDR3: CASSRTTDTQYF
D: .
size: .
J: TRBJ2-3
V: TRBV6-6

DNA: TGTGCCAGTAGTAAAATGACAGGGGGCCAAGAGACCCAGTACTTC
CDR3: CASSKMTGGQETQYF
D: TRBD1
size: .
J: TRBJ2-5
V: TRBV19

DNA: TGTGCCAGTAGTGGGCGGACAGGGGATTATAGCAATCAGCCCCAGCATTTT
CDR3: CASSGRTGDYSNQPQHF
D: TRBD1
size: .
J: TRBJ1-5
V: TRBV19

DNA: TGTGCCAGTAGTAGTCAGGGTAATCAGCCCCAGCATTTT
CDR3: CASSSQGNQPQHF
D: .
size: once
J: TRBJ1-5
V: TRBV19

DNA: TGCGCCAGCAGTGAGTCGGCTAGCGACCAGTATTTT
CDR3: CASSESASDQYF
D: .
size: .
J: TRBJ2-3
V: TRBV10-1

DNA: TGTGCCAGCAGCGTAGGGGGACAGAGAGCAGATACGCAGTATTTT
CDR3: CASSVGGQRADTQYF
D: TRBD1
size: once
J: TRBJ2-3
V: TRBV9

DNA: TGTGCCAGCAGGGCAACCGGGACGCGTGAGACTGAAGCTTTCTTT
CDR3: CASRATGTRETEAFF
D: .
size: .
J: TRBJ1-1
V: TRBV13

DNA: TGTGCCAGCAGTGGACAGGGGGCACCGCGCGTTGAAGCTTTCTTT
CDR3: CASSGQGAPRVEAFF
D: TRBD1
size: .
J: TRBJ1-1
V: TRBV6-1

DNA: TGTGCCAGCAGCCAATTGGTTGGAGAAAAACTGTTTTTT
CDR3: CASSQLVGEKLFF
D: .
size: .
J: TRBJ1-4
V: TRBV11-2

DNA: TGTGCCAGCAGCTTCACTACACTACTGAGCTCCTACGAGCAGTACTTC
CDR3: CASSFTTLLSSYEQYF
D: .
size: once
J: TRBJ2-7
V: TRBV7-8

DNA: TGTGCCAGCAGCCCCCTCACCGGGGAGCTGTTTTTT
CDR3: CASSPLTGELFF
D: .
size: .
J: TRBJ2-2
V: TRBV7-2